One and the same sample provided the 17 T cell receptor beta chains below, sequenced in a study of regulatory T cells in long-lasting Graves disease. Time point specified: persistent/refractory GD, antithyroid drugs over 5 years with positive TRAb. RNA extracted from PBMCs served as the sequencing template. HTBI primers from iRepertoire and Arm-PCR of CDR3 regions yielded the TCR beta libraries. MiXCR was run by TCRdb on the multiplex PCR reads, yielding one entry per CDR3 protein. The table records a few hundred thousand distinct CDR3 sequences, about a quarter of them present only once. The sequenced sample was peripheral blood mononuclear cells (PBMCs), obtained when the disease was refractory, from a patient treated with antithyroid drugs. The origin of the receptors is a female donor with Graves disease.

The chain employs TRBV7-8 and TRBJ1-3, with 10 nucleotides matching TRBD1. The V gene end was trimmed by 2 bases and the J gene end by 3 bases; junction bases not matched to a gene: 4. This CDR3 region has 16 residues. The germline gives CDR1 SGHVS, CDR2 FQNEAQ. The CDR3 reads CASSLTGTGVGNTIYF. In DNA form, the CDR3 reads TGTGCCAGCAGCTTAACCGGGACAGGGGTTGGAAACACCATATATTTT. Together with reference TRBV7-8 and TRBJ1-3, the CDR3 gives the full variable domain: GAGVSQSPRYKVAKRGQDVALRCDPISGHVSLFWYQQALGQGPEFLTYFQNEAQLDKSGLPSDRFFAERPEGSVSTLKIQRTQQEDSAVYLCASSLTGTGVGNTIYFGEGSWLTVV.

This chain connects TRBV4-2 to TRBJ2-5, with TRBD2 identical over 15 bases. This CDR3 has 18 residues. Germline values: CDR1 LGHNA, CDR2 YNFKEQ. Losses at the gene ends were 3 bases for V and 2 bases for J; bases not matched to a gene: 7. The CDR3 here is CASSQGTSGRMGQETQYF. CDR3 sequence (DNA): TGTGCCAGCAGCCAGGGGACTAGCGGGAGGATGGGGCAAGAGACCCAGTACTTC.

CDR3 residues: CASKVAGRSYEQYF. CDR3 nucleotide sequence: TGTGCCAGCAAAGTAGCGGGAAGATCCTACGAGCAGTACTTC. V usage is TRBV6-1 and J usage is TRBJ2-7; TRBD2 agrees at 8 bases. CDR1 and CDR2 (germline): MNHNS, SASEGT. The ends lost 7 bases at V and 1 base at J; junction bases unmatched: 6. The CDR3 has 14 amino acids.

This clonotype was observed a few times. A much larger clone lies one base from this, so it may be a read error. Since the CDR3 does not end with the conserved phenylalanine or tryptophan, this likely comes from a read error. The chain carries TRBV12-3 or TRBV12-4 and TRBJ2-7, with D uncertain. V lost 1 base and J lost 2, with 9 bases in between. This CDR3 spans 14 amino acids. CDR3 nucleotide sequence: TGTGCCAGCAGTTTAGGAGAAGTAACCTACGAGCAGTACCTC. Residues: CASSLGEVTYEQYL.

The CDR3 nucleotides read TGTGCCAGCAGCGGGACTAGCGGGTTTACGGGCTACAATGAGCAGTTCTTC. Residues: CASSGTSGFTGYNEQFF. The rearrangement uses TRBV28 and TRBJ2-1, with TRBD2 matching over 12 bases. Germline V gene sequence: CDR1 MDHEN, CDR2 SYDVKM. The CDR3 length is 17 residues. Losses at the gene ends were 6 bases for V and 3 bases for J; bases not matched to a gene: 9. Variable domain in full (rest from reference TRBV28 and TRBJ2-1): DVKVTQSSRYLVKRTGEKVFLECVQDMDHENMFWYRQDPGLGLRLIYFSYDVKMKEKGDIPEGYSVSREKKERFSLILESASTNQTSMYLCASSGTSGFTGYNEQFFGPGTRLTVL.

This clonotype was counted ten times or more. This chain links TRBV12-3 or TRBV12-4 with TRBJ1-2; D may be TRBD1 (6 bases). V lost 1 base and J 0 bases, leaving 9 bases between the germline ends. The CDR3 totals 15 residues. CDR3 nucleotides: TGTGCCAGCAGTTTAGGGACAGATACTAACTATGGCTACACCTTC. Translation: CASSLGTDTNYGYTF.

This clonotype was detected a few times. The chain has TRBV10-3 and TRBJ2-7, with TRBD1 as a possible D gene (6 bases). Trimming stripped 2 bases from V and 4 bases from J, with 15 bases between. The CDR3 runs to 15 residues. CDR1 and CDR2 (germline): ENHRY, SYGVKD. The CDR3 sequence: CAISETRQEPYEQYF. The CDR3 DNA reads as TGTGCCATCAGTGAGACCAGACAGGAACCTTACGAGCAGTACTTC.

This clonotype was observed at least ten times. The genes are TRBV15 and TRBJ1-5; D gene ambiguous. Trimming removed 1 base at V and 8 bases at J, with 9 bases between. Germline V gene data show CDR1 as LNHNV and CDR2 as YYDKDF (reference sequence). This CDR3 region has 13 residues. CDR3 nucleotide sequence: TGTGCCACCAGCAGAGGCCCCGATGAGCCCCAGCATTTT. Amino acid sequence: CATSRGPDEPQHF. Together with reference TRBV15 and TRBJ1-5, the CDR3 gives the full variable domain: DAMVIQNPRYQVTQFGKPVTLSCSQTLNHNVMYWYQQKSSQAPKLLFHYYDKDFNNEADTPDNFQSRRPNTSFCFLDIRSPGLGDTAMYLCATSRGPDEPQHFGDGTRLSIL.

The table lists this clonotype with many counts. This CDR3 reads CASRSAHTYSNQPQHF. The CDR3, as DNA: TGTGCCTCCCGGAGCGCACACACCTATAGCAATCAGCCCCAGCATTTT. This chain uses TRBV10-3 with TRBJ1-5; D unclear. The length of the CDR3 is 16 residues. The V gene lost 11 bases and the J gene lost 0 bases, with 20 bases spanning the gap. Germline V gene data show CDR1 as ENHRY and CDR2 as SYGVKD.

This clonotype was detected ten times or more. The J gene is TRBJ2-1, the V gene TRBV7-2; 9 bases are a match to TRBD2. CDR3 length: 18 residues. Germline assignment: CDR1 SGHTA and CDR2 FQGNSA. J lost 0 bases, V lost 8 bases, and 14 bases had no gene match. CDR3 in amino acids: CASSSPTSGASSYNEQFF. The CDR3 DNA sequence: TGTGCCAGCTCCTCCCCGACTAGCGGTGCTAGCTCCTACAATGAGCAGTTCTTC. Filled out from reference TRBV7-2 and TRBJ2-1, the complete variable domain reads GAGVSQSPSNKVTEKGKDVELRCDPISGHTALYWYRQSLGQGLEFLIYFQGNSAPDKSGLPSDRFSAERTGGSVSTLTIQRTQQEDSAVYLCASSSPTSGASSYNEQFFGPGTRLTVL.

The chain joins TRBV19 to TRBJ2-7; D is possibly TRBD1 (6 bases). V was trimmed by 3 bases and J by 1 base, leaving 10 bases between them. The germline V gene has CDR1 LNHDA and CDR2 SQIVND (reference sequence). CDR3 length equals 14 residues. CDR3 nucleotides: TGTGCCAGTAGTATGTTGCAGGGGTCCTACGAGCAGTACTTC. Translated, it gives CASSMLQGSYEQYF.

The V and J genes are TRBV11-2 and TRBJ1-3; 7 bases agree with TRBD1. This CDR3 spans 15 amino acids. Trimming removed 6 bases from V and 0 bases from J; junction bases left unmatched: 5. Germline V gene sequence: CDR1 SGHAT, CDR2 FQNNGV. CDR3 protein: CASSWDRYSGNTIYF. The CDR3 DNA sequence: TGTGCCAGCAGTTGGGACAGATACTCTGGAAACACCATATATTTT.

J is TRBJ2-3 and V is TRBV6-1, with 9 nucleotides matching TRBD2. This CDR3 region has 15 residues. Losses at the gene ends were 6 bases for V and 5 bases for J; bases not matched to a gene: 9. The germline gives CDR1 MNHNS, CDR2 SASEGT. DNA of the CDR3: TGTGCCAGCAGGCTAGCGGGGCCTTCGGGAGATACGCAGTATTTT. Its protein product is CASRLAGPSGDTQYF.

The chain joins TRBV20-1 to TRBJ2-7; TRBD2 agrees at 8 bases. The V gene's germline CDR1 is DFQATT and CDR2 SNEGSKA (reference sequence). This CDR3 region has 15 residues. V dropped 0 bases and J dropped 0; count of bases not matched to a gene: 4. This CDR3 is CSARDISGSSYEQYF. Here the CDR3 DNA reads TGCAGTGCTAGAGATATCAGCGGGAGCTCCTACGAGCAGTACTTC.

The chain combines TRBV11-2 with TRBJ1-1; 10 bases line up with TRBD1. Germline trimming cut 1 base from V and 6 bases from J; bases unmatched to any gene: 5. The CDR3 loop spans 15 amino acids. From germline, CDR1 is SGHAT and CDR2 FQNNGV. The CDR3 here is CASSLGDRGNPEAFF. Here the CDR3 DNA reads TGTGCCAGCAGCTTAGGGGACAGGGGTAACCCTGAAGCTTTCTTT.

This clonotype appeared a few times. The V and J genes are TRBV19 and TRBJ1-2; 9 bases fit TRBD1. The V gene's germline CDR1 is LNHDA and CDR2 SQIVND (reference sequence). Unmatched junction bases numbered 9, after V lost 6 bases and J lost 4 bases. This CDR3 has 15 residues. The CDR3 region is CASRPQTGGLYGYTF. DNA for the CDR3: TGTGCCAGTAGACCACAGACAGGGGGGCTCTATGGCTACACCTTC.

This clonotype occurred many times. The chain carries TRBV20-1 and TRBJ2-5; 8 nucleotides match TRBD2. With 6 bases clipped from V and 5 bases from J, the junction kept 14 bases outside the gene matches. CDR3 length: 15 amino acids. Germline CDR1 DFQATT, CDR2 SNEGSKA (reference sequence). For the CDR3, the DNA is TGCAGTGCCTCCGACGCGGGAGGAGGTTGGGAGACCCAGTACTTC. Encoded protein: CSASDAGGGWETQYF.